This T cell receptor beta chain is from a study of cytomegalovirus exposure and HLA in healthy donors. General study results and limits: In a later analysis, a missense DCLRE1C variant was linked to TCR beta V- and J-gene trimming. In a later analysis, DRB1 alleles had the most associated TCRs; HLA-C alleles the fewest. TCR beta chains numbering 150 to 200 were designated cytomegalovirus-associated.

As concerns this clone: The antigen is undetermined.

The CDR3 is 15 amino acids. V gave up 5 bases and J gave up 0 bases, with 13 bases separating them. CDR1 and CDR2 from the germline V gene are MNHNS and SASEGT. The PCR was carried out with 60 Vbeta primers and 13 Jbeta primers. Some clones are missing from TCRdb's copy, which holds only in-frame ones; the method was immunoSEQ multiplex PCR. The table lists 130,000 or so clones, around two thirds of them singletons, with about 4.3% in the top ten. This clonotype was sampled from a man aged 18 to 30 in good health and CMV-seropositive. The sample comprised PBMCs. This chain joins TRBV6-1 and TRBJ1-2; D gene ambiguous. Here the CDR3 reads CASSQGSRANYGYTF. CDR3 in DNA: TGTGCCAGCAGTCAAGGTTCACGGGCTAACTATGGCTACACCTTC.